The 7 T cell receptor beta chains reported below all come from one sample, sequenced in a study of T cell responses to AZD1222 COVID-19 vaccine. Sequencing was performed with immunoSEQ multiplex PCR; in TCRdb, only in-frame clones are kept and a portion is missing. The sample carries 150,000 or so clones, approximately 90% recorded once. Sequenced here: peripheral blood, sampled 28 days after the second AZD1222 dose. Receptor source: an adult who received the AZD1222 COVID-19 vaccine.

V and J are TRBV7-2 and TRBJ1-1; TRBD1 is a possible D gene (5 bases). CDR3 length: 15 residues. V lost 5 bases to trimming and J lost 4 bases, with 17 bases between them. Looked up from germline, CDR1 is SGHTA and CDR2 is FQGNSA. CDR3 DNA sequence: TGTGCCAGCAGCCTAGAATCGGGACGGAGCACTGAAGCTTTCTTT. Translation: CASSLESGRSTEAFF.

This clone was seen just once. The gene calls are TRBV6-5 and TRBJ1-6; D gene ambiguous. The germline V and J ends were trimmed by 2 bases and 12 bases, with 14 bases remaining between them. Germline V gene data show CDR1 as MNHEY and CDR2 as SVGAGI. There are 14 residues in the CDR3. The CDR3 bases are TGTGCCAGCAGTTACGGACGTTCCGCGTTACCCCTCCACTTT. As protein: CASSYGRSALPLHF.

CDR3 region: CASSLRQGRLSEQYF. The DNA for the CDR3 is TGCGCCAGCAGCTTACGACAGGGTAGGCTATCCGAGCAGTACTTC. This rearrangement joins TRBV5-1 to TRBJ2-7; TRBD1 aligns across 7 bases. The CDR3 consists of 15 residues. V was clipped by 2 bases and J by 6 bases; unmatched bases: 11. CDR1 is SGHRS, CDR2 YFSETQ, per germline. The entire variable domain, with the rest obtained from reference TRBV5-1 and TRBJ2-7, is as follows: KAGVTQTPRYLIKTRGQQVTLSCSPISGHRSVSWYQQTPGQGLQFLFEYFSETQRNKGNFPGRFSGRQFSNSRSEMNVSTLELGDSALYLCASSLRQGRLSEQYFGPGTRLTVT.

The V gene is TRBV5-1, the J gene TRBJ1-3; TRBD1 aligns across 7 bases. From germline, CDR1 is SGHRS and CDR2 YFSETQ. The CDR3 totals 15 residues. With 0 bases clipped from V and 0 bases from J, the junction kept 0 bases outside the gene matches. The CDR3 coding sequence is TGCGCCAGCAGCTTGGGGGACAGCTCTGGAAACACCATATATTTT. It codes for CASSLGDSSGNTIYF. Full variable domain (outside the CDR3, taken from reference TRBV5-1 and TRBJ1-3): KAGVTQTPRYLIKTRGQQVTLSCSPISGHRSVSWYQQTPGQGLQFLFEYFSETQRNKGNFPGRFSGRQFSNSRSEMNVSTLELGDSALYLCASSLGDSSGNTIYFGEGSWLTVV.

The chain employs TRBV2 and TRBJ1-2; D ambiguous. The ends were cut back, 7 bases at V and 5 bases at J, with 8 bases in the middle. Germline CDR1 reads SNHLY; CDR2 reads FYNNEI. The length of the CDR3 is 11 residues. This CDR3 is CASTAVYGYTF. CDR3 in DNA: TGTGCCAGCACGGCGGTTTATGGCTACACCTTC. The variable domain in full, completed from reference TRBV2 and TRBJ1-2, reads EPEVTQTPSHQVTQMGQEVILRCVPISNHLYFYWYRQILGQKVEFLVSFYNNEISEKSEIFDDQFSVERPDGSNFTLKIRSTKLEDSAMYFCASTAVYGYTFGSGTRLTVV.

As for this clone: Additional DNA sequences in this sample encode the identical CDR3. The genes are TRBV5-8 and TRBJ2-4, with TRBD1 as a possible D gene (5 bases). V dropped 0 bases and J dropped 6 bases, with 7 bases sitting between them. The germline V gene has CDR1 SGHTS and CDR2 YDEGEE. The CDR3 length is 13 residues. CDR3 in amino acids: CASSLGGRNIQYF. DNA for the CDR3: TGTGCCAGCAGCTTGGGGGGCCGAAACATTCAGTACTTC.

This chain links TRBV12-5 with TRBJ1-2; the D gene is possibly TRBD1 (5 bases). Trimming cost V 1 base and J 3 bases, with 9 bases left between them. This CDR3 spans 14 amino acids. Germline values: CDR1 LGHNT, CDR2 FRNRAP. The CDR3 here is CASGLGDGYYGYTF. The DNA of the CDR3 is TGTGCTAGTGGTTTGGGGGACGGATACTATGGCTACACCTTC.